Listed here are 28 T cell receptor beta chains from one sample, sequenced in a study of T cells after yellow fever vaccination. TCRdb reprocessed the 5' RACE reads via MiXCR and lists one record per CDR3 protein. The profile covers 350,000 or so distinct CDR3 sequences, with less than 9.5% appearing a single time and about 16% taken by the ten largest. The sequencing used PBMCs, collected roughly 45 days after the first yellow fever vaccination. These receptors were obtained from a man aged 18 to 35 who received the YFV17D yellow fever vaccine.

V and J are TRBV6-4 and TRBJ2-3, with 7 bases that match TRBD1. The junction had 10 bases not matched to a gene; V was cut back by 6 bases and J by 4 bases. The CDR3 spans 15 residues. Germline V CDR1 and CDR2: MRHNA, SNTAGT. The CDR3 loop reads CASSDGNTGADTQYF. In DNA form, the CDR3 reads TGTGCCAGCAGCGACGGGAATACAGGGGCAGATACGCAGTATTTT.

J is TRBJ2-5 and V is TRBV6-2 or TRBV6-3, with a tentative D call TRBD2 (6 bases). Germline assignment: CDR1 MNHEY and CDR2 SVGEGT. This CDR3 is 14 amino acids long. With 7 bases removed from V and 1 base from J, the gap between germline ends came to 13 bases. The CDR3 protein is CASINGGIQETQYF. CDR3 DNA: TGTGCCAGCATTAATGGGGGGATCCAAGAGACCCAGTACTTC.

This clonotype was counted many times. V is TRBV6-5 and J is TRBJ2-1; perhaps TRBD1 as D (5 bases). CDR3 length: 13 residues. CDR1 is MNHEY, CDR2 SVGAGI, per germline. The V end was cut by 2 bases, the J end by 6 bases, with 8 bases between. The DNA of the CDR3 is TGTGCCAGCAGTTACAACCAGGGCAATGAGCAGTTCTTC. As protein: CASSYNQGNEQFF.

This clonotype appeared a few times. As DNA, the CDR3 is TGTGCCAGCAGTACTGGAGACGCAGGGGCGAACTACGAGCAGTACTTC. It is translated as CASSTGDAGANYEQYF. V is TRBV27 and J is TRBJ2-7; a weak D match, TRBD1 (6 bases). CDR1 is MNHEY, CDR2 SMNVEV, per germline (reference sequence). The CDR3 contains 16 residues. Trimming stripped 5 bases from V and 3 bases from J, with 20 bases between.

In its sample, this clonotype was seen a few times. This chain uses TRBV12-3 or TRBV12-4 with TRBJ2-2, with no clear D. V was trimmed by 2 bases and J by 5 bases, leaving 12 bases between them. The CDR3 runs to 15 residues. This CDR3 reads CASSLFQIRTGELFF. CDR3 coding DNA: TGTGCCAGCAGTTTATTCCAGATTCGAACCGGGGAGCTGTTTTTT.

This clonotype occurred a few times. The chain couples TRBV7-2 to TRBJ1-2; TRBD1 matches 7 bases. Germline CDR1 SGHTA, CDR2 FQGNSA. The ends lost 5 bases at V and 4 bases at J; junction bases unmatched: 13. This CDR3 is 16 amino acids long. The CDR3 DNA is TGTGCCAGCAGCATACGACGGTCCGGGACAGTCTATGGCTACACCTTC. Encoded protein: CASSIRRSGTVYGYTF.

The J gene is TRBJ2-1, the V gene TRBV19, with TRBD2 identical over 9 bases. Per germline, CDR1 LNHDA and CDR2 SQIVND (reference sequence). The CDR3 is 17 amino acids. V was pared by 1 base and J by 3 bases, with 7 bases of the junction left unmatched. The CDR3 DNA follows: TGTGCCAGTAGTATAGCTGGAGCGGGGGGAAGCTACAATGAGCAGTTCTTC. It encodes CASSIAGAGGSYNEQFF.

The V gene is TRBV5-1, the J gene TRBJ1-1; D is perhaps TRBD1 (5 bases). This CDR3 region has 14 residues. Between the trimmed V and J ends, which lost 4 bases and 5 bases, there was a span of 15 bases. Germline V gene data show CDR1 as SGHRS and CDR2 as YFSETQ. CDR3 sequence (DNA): TGCGCCAGCAGCAGAGGGACGGTGGCGACTGAAGCTTTCTTT. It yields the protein CASSRGTVATEAFF.

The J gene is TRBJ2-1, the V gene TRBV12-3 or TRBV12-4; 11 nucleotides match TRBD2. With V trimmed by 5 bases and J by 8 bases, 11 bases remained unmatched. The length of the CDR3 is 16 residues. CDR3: CASSPPTSGVPHEQFF. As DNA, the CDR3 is TGTGCCAGCAGTCCGCCGACTAGCGGGGTCCCCCATGAGCAGTTCTTC.

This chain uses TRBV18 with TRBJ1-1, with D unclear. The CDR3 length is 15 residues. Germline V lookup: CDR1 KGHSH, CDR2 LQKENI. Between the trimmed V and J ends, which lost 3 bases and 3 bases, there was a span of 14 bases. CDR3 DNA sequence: TGTGCCAGCTCACCCAACAGTGGGCCGGACACTGAAGCTTTCTTT. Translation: CASSPNSGPDTEAFF.

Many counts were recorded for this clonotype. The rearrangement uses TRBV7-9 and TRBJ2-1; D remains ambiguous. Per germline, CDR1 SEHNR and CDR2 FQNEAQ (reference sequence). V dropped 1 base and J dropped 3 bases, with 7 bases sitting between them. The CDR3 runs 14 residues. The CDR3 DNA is TGTGCCAGCAGCTTAGTGGGCCTCTACAATGAGCAGTTCTTC. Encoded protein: CASSLVGLYNEQFF.

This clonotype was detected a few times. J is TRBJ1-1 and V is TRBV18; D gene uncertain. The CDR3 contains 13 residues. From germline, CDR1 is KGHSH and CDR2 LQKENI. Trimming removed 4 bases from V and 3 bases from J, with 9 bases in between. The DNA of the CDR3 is TGTGCCAGCTCACGGCATCGGGACACTGAAGCTTTCTTT. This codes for CASSRHRDTEAFF. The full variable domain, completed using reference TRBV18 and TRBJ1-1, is NAGVMQNPRHLVRRRGQEARLRCSPMKGHSHVYWYRQLPEEGLKFMVYLQKENIIDESGMPKERFSAEFPKEGPSILRIQQVVRGDSAAYFCASSRHRDTEAFFGQGTRLTVV.

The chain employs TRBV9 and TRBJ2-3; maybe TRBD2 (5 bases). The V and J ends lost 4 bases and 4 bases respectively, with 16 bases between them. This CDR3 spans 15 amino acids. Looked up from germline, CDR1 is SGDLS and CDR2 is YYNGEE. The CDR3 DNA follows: TGTGCCAGCAGCCCAGCAGTACAGCGGTCAGATACGCAGTATTTT. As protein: CASSPAVQRSDTQYF.

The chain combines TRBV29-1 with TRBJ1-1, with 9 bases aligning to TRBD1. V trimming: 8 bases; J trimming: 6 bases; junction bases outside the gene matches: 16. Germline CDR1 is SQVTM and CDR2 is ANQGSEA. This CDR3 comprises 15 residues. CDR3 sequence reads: CSFQDPGTGRPEAFF. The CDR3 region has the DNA TGCAGCTTCCAAGACCCCGGGACAGGGCGGCCTGAAGCTTTCTTT.

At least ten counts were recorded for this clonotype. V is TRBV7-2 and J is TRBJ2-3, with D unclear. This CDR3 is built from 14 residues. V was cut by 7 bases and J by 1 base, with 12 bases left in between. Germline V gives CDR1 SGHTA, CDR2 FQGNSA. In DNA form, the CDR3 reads TGTGCCAGCACCTTCCTAATGGGCACAGATACGCAGTATTTT. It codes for CASTFLMGTDTQYF.

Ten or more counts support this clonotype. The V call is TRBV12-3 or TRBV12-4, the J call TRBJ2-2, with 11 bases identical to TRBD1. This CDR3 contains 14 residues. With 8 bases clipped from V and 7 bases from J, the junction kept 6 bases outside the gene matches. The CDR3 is CASGRTGGSGELFF. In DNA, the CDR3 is TGTGCCAGCGGACGGACAGGGGGCAGCGGGGAGCTGTTTTTT.

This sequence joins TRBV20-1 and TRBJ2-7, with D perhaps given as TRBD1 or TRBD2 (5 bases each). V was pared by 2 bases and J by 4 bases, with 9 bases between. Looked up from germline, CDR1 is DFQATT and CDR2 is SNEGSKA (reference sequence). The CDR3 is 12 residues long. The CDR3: CSARSGGYEQYF. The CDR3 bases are TGCAGTGCTAGATCTGGGGGATACGAGCAGTACTTC.

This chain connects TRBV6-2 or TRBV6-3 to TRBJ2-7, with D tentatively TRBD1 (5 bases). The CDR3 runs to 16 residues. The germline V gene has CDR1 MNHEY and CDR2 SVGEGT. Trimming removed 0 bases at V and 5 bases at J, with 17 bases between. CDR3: CASSYSLLLQENEQYF. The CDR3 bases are TGTGCCAGCAGTTACTCGTTGTTGCTACAGGAGAACGAGCAGTACTTC.

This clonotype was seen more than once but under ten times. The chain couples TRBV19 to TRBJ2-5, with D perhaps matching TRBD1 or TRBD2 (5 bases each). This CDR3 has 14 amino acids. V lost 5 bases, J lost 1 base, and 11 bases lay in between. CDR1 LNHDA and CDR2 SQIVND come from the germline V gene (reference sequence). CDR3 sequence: CASSPGPSQETQYF. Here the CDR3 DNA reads TGTGCCAGTAGTCCGGGACCTTCCCAAGAGACCCAGTACTTC.

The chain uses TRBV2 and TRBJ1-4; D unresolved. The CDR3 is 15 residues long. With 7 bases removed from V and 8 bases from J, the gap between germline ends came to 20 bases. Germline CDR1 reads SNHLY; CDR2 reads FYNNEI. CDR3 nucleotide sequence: TGTGCCAGCACCGAAGGAACCCGCTTGGAGGAAAAACTGTTTTTT. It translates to CASTEGTRLEEKLFF.

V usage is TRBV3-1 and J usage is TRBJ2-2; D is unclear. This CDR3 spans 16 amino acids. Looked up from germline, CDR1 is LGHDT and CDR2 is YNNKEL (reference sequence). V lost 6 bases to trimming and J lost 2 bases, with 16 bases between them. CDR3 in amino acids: CASSRKSVVNTGELFF. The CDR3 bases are TGTGCCAGCAGTCGGAAAAGCGTCGTCAACACCGGGGAGCTGTTTTTT.

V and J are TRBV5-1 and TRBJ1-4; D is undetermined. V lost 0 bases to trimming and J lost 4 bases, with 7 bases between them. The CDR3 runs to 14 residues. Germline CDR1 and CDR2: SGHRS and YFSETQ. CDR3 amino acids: CASSLGQVNEKLFF. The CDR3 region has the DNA TGCGCCAGCAGCTTGGGGCAAGTTAATGAAAAACTGTTTTTT.

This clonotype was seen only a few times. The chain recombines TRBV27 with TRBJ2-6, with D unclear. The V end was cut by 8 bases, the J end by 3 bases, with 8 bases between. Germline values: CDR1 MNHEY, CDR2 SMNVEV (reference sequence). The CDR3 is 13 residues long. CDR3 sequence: CASSPFGANVLTF. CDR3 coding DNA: TGTGCCAGCTCCCCCTTTGGGGCCAACGTCCTGACTTTC.

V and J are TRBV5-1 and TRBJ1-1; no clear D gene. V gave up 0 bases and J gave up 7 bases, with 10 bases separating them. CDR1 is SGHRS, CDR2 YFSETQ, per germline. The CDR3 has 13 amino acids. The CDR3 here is CASSLEPSGEAFF. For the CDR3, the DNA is TGCGCCAGCAGCTTGGAGCCCTCGGGTGAAGCTTTCTTT.

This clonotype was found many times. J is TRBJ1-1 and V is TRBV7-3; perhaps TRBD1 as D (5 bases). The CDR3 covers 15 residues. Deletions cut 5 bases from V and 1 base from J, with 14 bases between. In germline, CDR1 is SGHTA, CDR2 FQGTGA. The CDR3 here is CASSADSVGNTEAFF. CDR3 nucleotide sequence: TGTGCCAGCAGCGCCGACAGTGTGGGGAACACTGAAGCTTTCTTT.

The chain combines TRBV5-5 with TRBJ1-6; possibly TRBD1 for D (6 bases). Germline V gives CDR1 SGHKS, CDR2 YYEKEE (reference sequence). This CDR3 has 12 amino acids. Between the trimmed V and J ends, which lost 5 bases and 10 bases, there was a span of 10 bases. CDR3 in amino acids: CASRRDRSPLHF. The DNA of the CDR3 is TGTGCCAGCAGACGCGACAGGTCACCCCTCCACTTT.

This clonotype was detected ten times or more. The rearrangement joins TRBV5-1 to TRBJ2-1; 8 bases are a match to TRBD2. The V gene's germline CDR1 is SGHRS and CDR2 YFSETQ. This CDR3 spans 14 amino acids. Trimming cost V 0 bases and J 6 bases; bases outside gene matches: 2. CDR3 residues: CASSLETSVNEQFF. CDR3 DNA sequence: TGCGCCAGCAGCTTGGAGACTAGCGTCAATGAGCAGTTCTTC.

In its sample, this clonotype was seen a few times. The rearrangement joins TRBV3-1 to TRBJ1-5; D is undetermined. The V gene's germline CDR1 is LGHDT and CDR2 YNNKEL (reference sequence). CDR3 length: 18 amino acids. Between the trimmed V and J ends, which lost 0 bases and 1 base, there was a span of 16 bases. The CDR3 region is CASSQDRAAPGSNQPQHF. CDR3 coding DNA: TGTGCCAGCAGCCAAGATAGAGCCGCACCGGGGAGCAATCAGCCCCAGCATTTT. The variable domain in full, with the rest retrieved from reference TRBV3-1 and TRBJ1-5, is DTAVSQTPKYLVTQMGNDKSIKCEQNLGHDTMYWYKQDSKKFLKIMFSYNNKELIINETVPNRFSPKSPDKAHLNLHINSLELGDSAVYFCASSQDRAAPGSNQPQHFGDGTRLSIL.